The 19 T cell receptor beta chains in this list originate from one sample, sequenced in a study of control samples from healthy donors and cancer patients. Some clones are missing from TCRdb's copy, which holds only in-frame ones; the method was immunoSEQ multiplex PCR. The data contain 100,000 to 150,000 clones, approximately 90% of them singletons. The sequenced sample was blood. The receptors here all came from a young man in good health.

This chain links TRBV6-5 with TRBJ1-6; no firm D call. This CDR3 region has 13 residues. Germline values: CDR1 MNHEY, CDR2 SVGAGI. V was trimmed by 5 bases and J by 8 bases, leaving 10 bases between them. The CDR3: CASSPRRDSPLHF. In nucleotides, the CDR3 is TGTGCCAGCAGTCCCCGGCGAGATTCACCCCTCCACTTT.

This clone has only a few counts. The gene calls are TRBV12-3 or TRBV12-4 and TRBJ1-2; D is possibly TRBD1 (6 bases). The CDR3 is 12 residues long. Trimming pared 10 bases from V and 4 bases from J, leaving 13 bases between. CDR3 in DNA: TGTGCCACCCGGGGGCGGACCTATGGCTACACCTTC. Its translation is CATRGRTYGYTF.

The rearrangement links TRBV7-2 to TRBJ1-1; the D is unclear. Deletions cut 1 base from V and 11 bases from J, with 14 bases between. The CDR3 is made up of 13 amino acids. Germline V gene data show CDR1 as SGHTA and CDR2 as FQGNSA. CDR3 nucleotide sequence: TGTGCCAGCAGCTTAGGATGGAGCGGGGAGGCTTTCTTT. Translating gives CASSLGWSGEAFF. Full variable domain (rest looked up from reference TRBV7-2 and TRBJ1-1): GAGVSQSPSNKVTEKGKDVELRCDPISGHTALYWYRQSLGQGLEFLIYFQGNSAPDKSGLPSDRFSAERTGGSVSTLTIQRTQQEDSAVYLCASSLGWSGEAFFGQGTRLTVV.

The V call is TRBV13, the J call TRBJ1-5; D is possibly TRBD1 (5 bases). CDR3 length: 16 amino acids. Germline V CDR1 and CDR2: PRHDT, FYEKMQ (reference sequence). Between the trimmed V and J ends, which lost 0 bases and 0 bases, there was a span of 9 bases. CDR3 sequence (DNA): TGTGCCAGCAGCTTAGGGGGGACTTATAGCAATCAGCCCCAGCATTTT. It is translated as CASSLGGTYSNQPQHF.

CDR3 bases: TGTGCCAGCAGTTTCGAAGGGTTGAACACTGAAGCTTTCTTT. Protein product: CASSFEGLNTEAFF. The chain carries TRBV6-6 and TRBJ1-1; D unclear. Germline CDR1 and CDR2: MNHNY and SVGAGI (reference sequence). CDR3 length: 14 amino acids. V lost 4 bases, J lost 0 bases, and 9 bases lay in between.

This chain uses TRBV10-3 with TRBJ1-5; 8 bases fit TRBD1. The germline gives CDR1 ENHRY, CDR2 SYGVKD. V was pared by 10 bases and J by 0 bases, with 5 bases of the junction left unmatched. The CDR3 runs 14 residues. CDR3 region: CATDRADSNQPQHF. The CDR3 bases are TGTGCCACGGACAGGGCCGATAGCAATCAGCCCCAGCATTTT.

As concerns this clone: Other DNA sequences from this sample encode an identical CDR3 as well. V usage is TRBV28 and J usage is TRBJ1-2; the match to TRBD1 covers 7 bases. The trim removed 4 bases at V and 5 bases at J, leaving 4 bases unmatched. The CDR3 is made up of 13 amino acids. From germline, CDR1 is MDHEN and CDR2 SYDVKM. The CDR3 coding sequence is TGTGCCAGCAGTTCAGACAGGGTTTATGGCTACACCTTC. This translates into CASSSDRVYGYTF.

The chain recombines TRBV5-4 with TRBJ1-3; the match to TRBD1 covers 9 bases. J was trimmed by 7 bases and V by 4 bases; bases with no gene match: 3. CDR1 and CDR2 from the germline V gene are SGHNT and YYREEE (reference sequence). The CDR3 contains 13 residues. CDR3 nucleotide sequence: TGTGCCAGCAGCGTACAGGGGGCGAACACCATATATTTT. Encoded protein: CASSVQGANTIYF.

The CDR3 DNA sequence: TGCGCCAGCAGCCTCGAGGGCGGTCAGAGCTATGGCTACACCTTC. Protein: CASSLEGGQSYGYTF. The gene calls are TRBV4-3 and TRBJ1-2; D gene ambiguous. V was pared by 4 bases and J by 4 bases, with 16 bases between. Germline lookup yields CDR1 LGHNA and CDR2 YSLEER. The CDR3 covers 15 residues.

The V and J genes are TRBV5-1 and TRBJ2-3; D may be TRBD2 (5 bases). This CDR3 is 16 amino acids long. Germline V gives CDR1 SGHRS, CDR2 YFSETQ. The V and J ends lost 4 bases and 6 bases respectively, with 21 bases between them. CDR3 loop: CASSGGGSTQLDTQYF. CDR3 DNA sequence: TGCGCCAGCAGCGGAGGCGGATCGACCCAGCTGGATACGCAGTATTTT.

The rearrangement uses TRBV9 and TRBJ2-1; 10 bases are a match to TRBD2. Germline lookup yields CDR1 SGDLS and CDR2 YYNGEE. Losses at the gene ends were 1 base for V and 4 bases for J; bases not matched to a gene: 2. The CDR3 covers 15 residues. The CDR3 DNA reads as TGTGCCAGCAGCGTACTAGCGGGAGCTTACAATGAGCAGTTCTTC. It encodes CASSVLAGAYNEQFF.

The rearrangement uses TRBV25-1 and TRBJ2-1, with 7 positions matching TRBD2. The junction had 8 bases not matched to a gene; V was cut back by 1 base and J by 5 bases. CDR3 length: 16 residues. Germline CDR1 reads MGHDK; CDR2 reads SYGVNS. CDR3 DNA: TGTGCCAGCAGTGAATTTGGGGGAGGGCCCCACAATGAGCAGTTCTTC. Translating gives CASSEFGGGPHNEQFF. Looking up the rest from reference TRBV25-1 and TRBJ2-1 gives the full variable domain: EADIYQTPRYLVIGTGKKITLECSQTMGHDKMYWYQQDPGMELHLIHYSYGVNSTEKGDLSSESTVSRIRTEHFPLTLESARPSHTSQYLCASSEFGGGPHNEQFFGPGTRLTVL.

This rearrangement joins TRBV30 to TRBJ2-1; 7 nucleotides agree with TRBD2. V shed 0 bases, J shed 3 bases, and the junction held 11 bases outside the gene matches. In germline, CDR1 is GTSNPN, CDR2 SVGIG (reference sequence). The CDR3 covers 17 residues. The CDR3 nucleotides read TGTGCCTGGAGTGTACGAGGAGAAGCGGGAAACTACAATGAGCAGTTCTTC. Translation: CAWSVRGEAGNYNEQFF.

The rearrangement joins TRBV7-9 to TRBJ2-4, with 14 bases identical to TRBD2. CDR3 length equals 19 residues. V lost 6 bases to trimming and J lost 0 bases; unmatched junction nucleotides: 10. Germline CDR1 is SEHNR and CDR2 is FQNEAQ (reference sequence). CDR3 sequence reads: CASSATRTSGGIAKNIQYF. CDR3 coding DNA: TGTGCCAGCAGTGCCACGAGGACTAGCGGGGGGATAGCCAAAAACATTCAGTACTTC.

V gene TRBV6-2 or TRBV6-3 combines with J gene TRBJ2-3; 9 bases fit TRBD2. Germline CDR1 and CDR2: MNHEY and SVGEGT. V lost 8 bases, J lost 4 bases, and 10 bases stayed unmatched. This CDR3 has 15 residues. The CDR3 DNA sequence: TGTGCCAGCTGCCAGCAGCGGGGGGTCTCAGATACGCAGTATTTT. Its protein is CASCQQRGVSDTQYF.

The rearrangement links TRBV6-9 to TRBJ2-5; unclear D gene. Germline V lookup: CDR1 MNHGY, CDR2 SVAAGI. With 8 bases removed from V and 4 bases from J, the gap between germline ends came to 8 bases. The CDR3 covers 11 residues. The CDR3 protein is CASQSRETQYF. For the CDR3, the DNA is TGTGCCAGCCAATCACGAGAGACCCAGTACTTC.

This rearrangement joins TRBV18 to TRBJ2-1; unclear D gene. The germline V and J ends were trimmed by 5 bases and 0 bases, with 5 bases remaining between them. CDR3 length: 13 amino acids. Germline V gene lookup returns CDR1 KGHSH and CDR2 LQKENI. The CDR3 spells CASSVNSYNEQFF. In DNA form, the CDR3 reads TGTGCCAGCTCAGTGAACTCCTACAATGAGCAGTTCTTC.

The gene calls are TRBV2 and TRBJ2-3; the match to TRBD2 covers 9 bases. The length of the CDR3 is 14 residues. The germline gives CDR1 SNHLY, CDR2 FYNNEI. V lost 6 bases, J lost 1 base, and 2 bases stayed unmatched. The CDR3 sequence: CASRERGGTDTQYF. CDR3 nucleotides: TGTGCCAGCAGGGAGCGGGGGGGCACAGATACGCAGTATTTT.

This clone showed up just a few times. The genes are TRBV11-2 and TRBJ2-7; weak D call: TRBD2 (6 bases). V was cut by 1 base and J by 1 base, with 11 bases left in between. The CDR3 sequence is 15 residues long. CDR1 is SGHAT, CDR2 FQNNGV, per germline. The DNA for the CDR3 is TGTGCCAGCAGCTTAGGTCTGGGGGGTTCCTACGAGCAGTACTTC. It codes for CASSLGLGGSYEQYF.